This T cell receptor (beta chain) was captured by sequencing in a study of T cell responses to AZD1222 COVID-19 vaccine. Assay: immunoSEQ multiplex PCR; the TCRdb copy retains only in-frame clones and omits some. The sample includes about 85,000 clones, 80% to 90% of them seen just once. V lost 6 bases and J lost 5, with 19 bases in between. Germline CDR1 and CDR2: MNHEY and SVGAGI. The CDR3 is 15 amino acids. The material sequenced was peripheral blood, taken on day 0 of AZD1222 vaccination. The TCR was taken from an adult in good health. The chain links TRBV6-5 to TRBJ2-5, with TRBD2 as a possible D gene (6 bases). CDR3 loop: CASSKAGRLWETQYF. For the CDR3, the DNA is TGTGCCAGCAGCAAAGCGGGCAGATTGTGGGAGACCCAGTACTTC.